This passage covers 20 T cell receptor beta chains from one sample sequenced in a study of T-cell memory formation after mild COVID-19 (dated by TCRdb to the early 2020s). Receptor libraries were prepared by 5' RACE. TCRdb lists the instrument as Illumina NovaSeq 6000. TCRdb trimmed the raw reads at Q25, called clones with MiXCR and kept productive beta chains. Every distinct CDR3 protein forms one entry, paired with its most common genes and DNA. For this sample there are roughly 240,000 distinct CDR3 sequences; 15% to 20% appear just once. Clones ranked in the top ten supply 20% to 25% of the sample. Sample: PBMCs or a T cell subset sorted from them (not recorded which). These receptors were obtained from a man between 18 and 29 years old who had mild COVID-19 (a few samples of this study predate the infection). The sample titles of this study are shuffled in the database, so cell type and time point are left out; the donor was told from shared clones.

This chain uses TRBV29-1 with TRBJ2-1; TRBD2 agrees at 8 bases. V dropped 7 bases and J dropped 6; count of bases not matched to a gene: 5. CDR1 is SQVTM, CDR2 ANQGSEA, per germline. The CDR3 has 12 residues. The CDR3 reads CSGSGGLNEQFF. The CDR3 DNA follows: TGCAGCGGAAGCGGGGGTCTCAATGAGCAGTTCTTC.

V is TRBV11-3 and J is TRBJ1-1, with a weak D call TRBD1 (5 bases). CDR3 length: 13 residues. Germline values: CDR1 SGHNT, CDR2 YENEEA. V gave up 6 bases and J gave up 3 bases, with 11 bases separating them. The CDR3 nucleotides are TGTGCCAGCAGTCTGACACAGGACACTGAAGCTTTCTTT. Translating gives CASSLTQDTEAFF.

The chain links TRBV10-3 to TRBJ2-2, with 10 bases that match TRBD1. Trimming took 6 bases from V and 6 from J; bases not matched to a gene: 7. The germline CDR1 and CDR2 sequences are ENHRY and SYGVKD. The length of the CDR3 is 15 residues. CDR3 coding DNA: TGTGCCATCAGCCGTGACAGGGGGCAGTCCGGGGAGCTGTTTTTT. As protein: CAISRDRGQSGELFF.

The CDR3 loop reads CASSRGGITQYF. The CDR3, as DNA: TGTGCCAGCAGCCGCGGCGGGATTACGCAGTATTTT. This rearrangement joins TRBV12-3 or TRBV12-4 to TRBJ2-3; tentatively, D is TRBD2 (6 bases). The ends were cut back, 6 bases at V and 8 bases at J, with 12 bases in the middle. The length of the CDR3 is 12 residues.

The chain couples TRBV6-5 to TRBJ1-2; D perhaps matches TRBD1 (6 bases). V lost 8 bases, J lost 10 bases, and 20 bases lay in between. This CDR3 is 13 amino acids long. Germline CDR1 MNHEY, CDR2 SVGAGI. The CDR3 sequence: CASWNGQLRHYTF. CDR3 sequence (DNA): TGTGCCAGCTGGAACGGACAGCTAAGACACTACACCTTC.

The V call is TRBV5-5, the J call TRBJ2-7; TRBD2 aligns across 8 bases. The ends lost 5 bases at V and 4 bases at J; junction bases unmatched: 17. This CDR3 has 17 amino acids. Per the germline V gene, CDR1 is SGHKS and CDR2 is YYEKEE (reference sequence). As DNA, the CDR3 is TGTGCCAGCAGATTTGCCGGGGGGACTAGGAAGAAGTACGAGCAGTACGTC. Its translation is CASRFAGGTRKKYEQYV.

This clonotype has a handful of counts. The rearrangement uses TRBV10-3 and TRBJ2-7; D might be TRBD1 (5 bases). The V end was cut by 10 bases, the J end by 4 bases, with 11 bases between. The length of the CDR3 is 11 residues. The germline CDR1 and CDR2 sequences are ENHRY and SYGVKD. The CDR3 sequence is CATNQGYEQYV. CDR3 bases: TGTGCCACCAACCAGGGTTACGAGCAGTACGTC.

Only a few counts were recorded for this clonotype. The V call is TRBV7-9, the J call TRBJ2-7; D gene uncertain. Trimming shortened V by 1 base and J by 7 bases, and 11 bases separated the two germline ends. The CDR3 runs to 13 residues. Germline CDR1 and CDR2: SEHNR and FQNEAQ (reference sequence). CDR3 loop: CASSLDWGWEQYV. The CDR3 DNA follows: TGTGCCAGCAGCTTAGACTGGGGATGGGAGCAGTACGTC.

The rearrangement links TRBV12-3 or TRBV12-4 to TRBJ1-2, with D possibly being TRBD1 (6 bases). The CDR3 consists of 18 residues. V was shortened by 0 bases and J by 3 bases, with 20 bases between the two germline ends. The CDR3 DNA sequence: TGTGCCAGCAGTTTAGCCGCCGGTTGGGGGGGGGCATACTATGGCTACACCTTC. It specifies CASSLAAGWGGAYYGYTF.

V and J are TRBV2 and TRBJ1-5; D gene uncertain. This CDR3 has 13 residues. Trimming removed 4 bases from V and 3 bases from J, with 7 bases in between. Germline V gives CDR1 SNHLY, CDR2 FYNNEI. The CDR3 region has the DNA TGTGCCAGCAGTGGGAAGGCCAATCAGCCCCAGCATTTT. It encodes CASSGKANQPQHF.

V is TRBV7-2 and J is TRBJ2-2, with a tentative D call TRBD1 (5 bases). Germline values: CDR1 SGHTA, CDR2 FQGNSA. The V gene lost 8 bases and the J gene lost 4 bases, with 14 bases spanning the gap. The CDR3 extends over 14 amino acids. CDR3 DNA sequence: TGTGCCAGCCCACAACCAACAGGCACCGGGGAGCTGTTTTTT. It yields the protein CASPQPTGTGELFF.

In this sample, this clonotype turned up a few times. The chain recombines TRBV18 with TRBJ1-6; TRBD1 matches 9 bases. Germline CDR1 reads KGHSH; CDR2 reads LQKENI. The length of the CDR3 is 14 residues. V lost 9 bases, J lost 6 bases, and 6 bases stayed unmatched. The CDR3 DNA sequence: TGTGCCAGTTCCGGGACAGGGAGTAATTCACCCCTCCACTTT. Translated, it gives CASSGTGSNSPLHF. Supplemented by reference TRBV18 and TRBJ1-6, the full variable domain reads NAGVMQNPRHLVRRRGQEARLRCSPMKGHSHVYWYRQLPEEGLKFMVYLQKENIIDESGMPKERFSAEFPKEGPSILRIQQVVRGDSAAYFCASSGTGSNSPLHFGNGTRLTVT.

The chain uses TRBV5-1 and TRBJ1-1; TRBD1 might be the D (6 bases). This CDR3 spans 14 amino acids. Germline V gives CDR1 SGHRS, CDR2 YFSETQ. V was clipped by 1 base and J by 10 bases, with 17 bases between them. Here the CDR3 reads CASSLTDSVRRAFF. The CDR3 DNA follows: TGCGCCAGCAGCTTGACGGACAGCGTACGGCGAGCTTTCTTT.

The V call is TRBV5-1, the J call TRBJ2-3; 8 bases are shared with TRBD2. CDR3 length: 14 residues. Germline values: CDR1 SGHRS, CDR2 YFSETQ. V trimming: 5 bases; J trimming: 5 bases; junction bases outside the gene matches: 7. The CDR3 region is CASRTGGSGDTQYF. In DNA, the CDR3 is TGCGCCAGCAGAACGGGGGGGTCTGGAGATACGCAGTATTTT.

The chain uses TRBV29-1 and TRBJ1-1; no firm D call. Per the germline V gene, CDR1 is SQVTM and CDR2 is ANQGSEA. This CDR3 is built from 11 residues. Trimming pared 6 bases from V and 1 base from J, leaving 6 bases between. DNA for the CDR3: TGCAGCGTCCAAGAGAACACTGAAGCTTTCTTT. It is translated as CSVQENTEAFF.

This clonotype was picked up a small number of times. This sequence joins TRBV29-1 and TRBJ1-2; 9 nucleotides agree with TRBD1. This CDR3 comprises 12 residues. Germline CDR1 is SQVTM and CDR2 is ANQGSEA. With 5 bases clipped from V and 7 bases from J, the junction kept 5 bases outside the gene matches. In DNA, the CDR3 is TGCAGCGTTAGACAGGGGGGCTCTGGCTACACCTTC. It is translated as CSVRQGGSGYTF.

This clonotype was picked up a small number of times. CDR3 amino acids: CASSDRLRNTGELFF. The CDR3 nucleotides are TGTGCCAGCAGTGACAGATTGAGGAACACCGGGGAGCTGTTTTTT. This sequence joins TRBV6-4 and TRBJ2-2; D not resolved. CDR3 length: 15 amino acids. Germline V gives CDR1 MRHNA, CDR2 SNTAGT. Trimming pared 2 bases from V and 1 base from J, leaving 8 bases between.

The rearrangement uses TRBV5-5 and TRBJ2-7; tentatively, D is TRBD1 (6 bases). Germline-derived CDR1 and CDR2 are SGHKS and YYEKEE (reference sequence). Between the trimmed V and J ends, which lost 1 base and 6 bases, there was a span of 14 bases. The CDR3 has 14 residues. CDR3 DNA: TGTGCCAGCAGCTTGACAGATCTCAGGGGCGAGCAGTACGTC. Translating it yields CASSLTDLRGEQYV.

There are many counts of this clonotype. The chain employs TRBV2 and TRBJ2-1, with TRBD1 identical over 8 bases. Germline V gene data show CDR1 as SNHLY and CDR2 as FYNNEI. The V gene end was trimmed by 7 bases and the J gene end by 2 bases; junction bases not matched to a gene: 7. The length of the CDR3 is 15 residues. The CDR3 here is CASKVGQGAYNEQFF. The CDR3 DNA follows: TGTGCCAGCAAGGTCGGACAGGGAGCCTACAATGAGCAGTTCTTC. The variable domain in full, with the rest retrieved from reference TRBV2 and TRBJ2-1, is EPEVTQTPSHQVTQMGQEVILRCVPISNHLYFYWYRQILGQKVEFLVSFYNNEISEKSEIFDDQFSVERPDGSNFTLKIRSTKLEDSAMYFCASKVGQGAYNEQFFGPGTRLTVL.

This clonotype was counted only a few times. For the CDR3, the DNA is TGTGCCAGCTCCCCAGCAAACAATGAGCAGTTCTTC. The encoded protein is CASSPANNEQFF. This chain connects TRBV27 to TRBJ2-1; D ambiguous. Trimming cost V 8 bases and J 5 bases, with 10 bases left between them. The CDR3 has 12 residues. Looked up from germline, CDR1 is MNHEY and CDR2 is SMNVEV (reference sequence).